The 22 T cell receptor beta chains below come from one sample, sequenced in a study of T cell repertoires in cytomegalovirus infection. One entry per CDR3 protein results from TCRdb running MiXCR on the reads. The data show around 450,000 distinct CDR3 sequences, with 25% to 40% seen just once and roughly 13% held by the top ten. Specimen: PBMCs. The source is a human donor in good health (CMV status not recorded). Some clones in this sample may be carry-over from other donors' samples.

This clonotype was observed many times. This chain connects TRBV12-3 or TRBV12-4 to TRBJ1-6, with TRBD1 matching over 10 bases. This CDR3 comprises 14 residues. The J segment lost 9 bases and the V segment lost 5 bases, leaving 4 bases of the junction unmatched. In nucleotides, the CDR3 is TGTGCCAGCAGTCCGGGACAGGGGTTTTCACCCCTCCACTTT. The encoded protein is CASSPGQGFSPLHF.

J is TRBJ1-1 and V is TRBV11-2; D is unresolved. Trimming cost V 2 bases and J 1 base, with 14 bases left between them. Germline assignment: CDR1 SGHAT and CDR2 FQNNGV. This CDR3 is 16 amino acids long. CDR3 loop: CASSLLPGWPNTEAFF. In DNA form, the CDR3 reads TGTGCCAGCAGCTTACTCCCCGGGTGGCCGAACACTGAAGCTTTCTTT.

V gene TRBV6-1 combines with J gene TRBJ2-5; D is tentatively TRBD1 or TRBD2 (6 bases each). Germline loops: CDR1 MNHNS, CDR2 SASEGT. The CDR3 sequence is 15 residues long. The germline V and J ends were trimmed by 1 base and 2 bases, with 11 bases remaining between them. The CDR3 loop reads CASSEVPGAQETQYF. For the CDR3, the DNA is TGTGCCAGCAGTGAAGTCCCGGGGGCTCAAGAGACCCAGTACTTC.

This clonotype was counted between two and nine times. This chain joins TRBV24-1 and TRBJ1-5; the match to TRBD1 covers 9 bases. This CDR3 is 17 amino acids long. The V gene's germline CDR1 is KGHDR and CDR2 SFDVKD. V gave up 2 bases and J gave up 7 bases; unmatched junction bases: 11. As DNA, the CDR3 is TGTGCCACCAGTGATTGGGTCGGACAGGGGTGGTCACAGCCCCAGCATTTT. As protein: CATSDWVGQGWSQPQHF.

This clonotype has a handful of counts. The chain carries TRBV27 and TRBJ1-2, with D perhaps TRBD1 (6 bases). Germline CDR1 is MNHEY and CDR2 is SMNVEV (reference sequence). Trimming cost V 6 bases and J 5 bases, with 13 bases left between them. The CDR3 loop spans 13 amino acids. CDR3 protein: CASSLDRKYGYTF. The CDR3 DNA follows: TGTGCCAGCAGCCTGGACAGAAAATATGGCTACACCTTC.

This sequence joins TRBV5-6 and TRBJ2-3; a weak D match, TRBD1 (6 bases). CDR1 and CDR2 from the germline V gene are SGHDT and YYEEEE. This CDR3 spans 15 amino acids. Trimming shortened V by 1 base and J by 2 bases, and 11 bases separated the two germline ends. CDR3 in DNA: TGTGCCAGCAGCTTGACGGGACAAAACACAGATACGCAGTATTTT. Its translation is CASSLTGQNTDTQYF.

The gene calls are TRBV6-2 or TRBV6-3 and TRBJ1-1; D gene uncertain. Germline assignment: CDR1 MNHEY and CDR2 SVGEGT. V lost 8 bases to trimming and J lost 0 bases, with 10 bases between them. This CDR3 is 13 amino acids long. CDR3: CASGRSMNTEAFF. The CDR3 DNA reads TGTGCCAGCGGTAGATCCATGAACACTGAAGCTTTCTTT.

This chain connects TRBV5-5 to TRBJ2-5; D gene ambiguous. Germline assignment: CDR1 SGHKS and CDR2 YYEKEE (reference sequence). The CDR3 spans 16 residues. The V and J ends lost 0 bases and 2 bases respectively, with 14 bases between them. CDR3 region: CASSLETDRLQETQYF. CDR3 DNA sequence: TGTGCCAGCAGCTTGGAAACCGACCGATTACAAGAGACCCAGTACTTC.

The chain couples TRBV11-2 to TRBJ2-7; 7 bases match TRBD1. Losses at the gene ends were 4 bases for V and 3 bases for J; bases not matched to a gene: 12. CDR1 and CDR2 (germline): SGHAT, FQNNGV. The CDR3 runs 16 residues. The CDR3 nucleotides are TGTGCCAGCAGCTCCTATTTCGACAGGGAGAGCTACGAGCAGTACTTC. Translating it yields CASSSYFDRESYEQYF.

This clonotype was recorded at least ten times. This rearrangement joins TRBV7-2 to TRBJ2-2; no firm D call. This CDR3 spans 13 amino acids. V lost 3 bases, J lost 6 bases, and 8 bases lay in between. Per the germline V gene, CDR1 is SGHTA and CDR2 is FQGNSA. CDR3 bases: TGTGCCAGCAGCTTCGCGCTGGCCGGGGAGCTGTTTTTT. Protein product: CASSFALAGELFF.

This clonotype was seen only a few times. The chain joins TRBV15 to TRBJ1-5, with D tentatively TRBD1 (5 bases). The germline gives CDR1 LNHNV, CDR2 YYDKDF (reference sequence). This CDR3 has 15 amino acids. V lost 5 bases, J lost 3 bases, and 14 bases lay in between. The CDR3 sequence is CATSVERGYNQPQHF. CDR3 DNA: TGTGCCACCAGCGTCGAAAGGGGATACAATCAGCCCCAGCATTTT. The complete variable domain, with remaining parts taken from reference TRBV15 and TRBJ1-5, reads DAMVIQNPRYQVTQFGKPVTLSCSQTLNHNVMYWYQQKSSQAPKLLFHYYDKDFNNEADTPDNFQSRRPNTSFCFLDIRSPGLGDTAMYLCATSVERGYNQPQHFGDGTRLSIL.

The CDR3 DNA sequence: TGTGCCAGCAGTTTATTGGACGTCCGCGAGCAGTACTTC. Translation: CASSLLDVREQYF. The rearrangement links TRBV27 to TRBJ2-7, with D hard to call. The CDR3 consists of 13 residues. Trimming removed 1 base at V and 6 bases at J, with 10 bases between. The germline V gene encodes CDR1 MNHEY and CDR2 SMNVEV (reference sequence).

This clonotype was detected only a few times. The J gene is TRBJ1-5, the V gene TRBV12-3 or TRBV12-4; maybe TRBD1 (5 bases). CDR3 length: 15 residues. V was clipped by 6 bases and J by 1 base, with 13 bases between them. The CDR3 region has the DNA TGTGCCAGCAGCTCAACCGGGGCCAGCAATCAGCCCCAGCATTTT. It translates to CASSSTGASNQPQHF.

This chain joins TRBV20-1 and TRBJ1-2; the D is unclear. The CDR3 has 9 residues. The V and J ends lost 7 bases and 7 bases respectively, with 7 bases between them. Germline V gives CDR1 DFQATT, CDR2 SNEGSKA (reference sequence). Here the CDR3 reads CSGSVGYTF. CDR3 nucleotides: TGCAGTGGTAGTGTTGGCTACACCTTC.

Comment on this clonotype: This likely comes from a read error, as the CDR3 has no conserved phenylalanine or tryptophan at its end. It is unclear where the CDR3 begins or ends on the DNA, so no DNA is shown, and the CDR3 is as TCRdb lists it. The chain recombines TRBV28 with TRBJ1-5. The CDR3 is 12 amino acids long, termini counted. The germline V gene has CDR1 MDHEN and CDR2 SYDVKM. This CDR3 is CASSSTNQPLHL.

This clonotype has just a few counts. V gene TRBV4-1 combines with J gene TRBJ1-2; TRBD1 aligns across 8 bases. CDR3 length: 15 residues. The germline CDR1 and CDR2 sequences are MGHRA and YSYEKL. V shed 6 bases, J shed 2 bases, and the junction held 8 bases outside the gene matches. CDR3 residues: CASSHDRGGNYGYTF. CDR3 nucleotide sequence: TGCGCCAGCAGTCACGACAGGGGCGGGAACTATGGCTACACCTTC.

The chain combines TRBV2 with TRBJ2-7; 8 bases line up with TRBD1. The J segment lost 2 bases and the V segment lost 4 bases, leaving 4 bases of the junction unmatched. The CDR3 loop spans 14 amino acids. Germline V gives CDR1 SNHLY, CDR2 FYNNEI. CDR3 DNA sequence: TGTGCCAGCAGTGGTGAACAGGGGGCCTACGAGCAGTACTTC. It is translated as CASSGEQGAYEQYF.

V is TRBV6-5 and J is TRBJ1-1; D is ambiguous. Germline V gene data show CDR1 as MNHEY and CDR2 as SVGAGI. Trimming took off 2 bases at V and 1 base at J, with 14 bases between the two ends. The CDR3 spans 16 residues. CDR3 DNA sequence: TGTGCCAGCAGTTACAGGTGGACTGAGGAGAACACTGAAGCTTTCTTT. Translating it yields CASSYRWTEENTEAFF.

The genes are TRBV7-4 and TRBJ1-1; the match to TRBD1 covers 7 bases. Germline CDR1 and CDR2: SGHVT and SQSDAQ. V shed 4 bases, J shed 3 bases, and the junction held 14 bases outside the gene matches. The CDR3 is 17 amino acids. In DNA form, the CDR3 reads TGTGCCAGCAGCTCCCGGGGGCAGGGGGGGAAGGACACTGAAGCTTTCTTT. Its translation: CASSSRGQGGKDTEAFF.

There are a few counts of this clonotype. J is TRBJ2-3 and V is TRBV7-9; D is undetermined. The CDR3 extends over 14 amino acids. V lost 1 base, J lost 0 bases, and 5 bases lay in between. The germline CDR1 and CDR2 sequences are SEHNR and FQNEAQ (reference sequence). CDR3 sequence reads: CASSLGVSTDTQYF. The CDR3 bases are TGTGCCAGCAGCTTAGGGGTTAGCACAGATACGCAGTATTTT.

V usage is TRBV18 and J usage is TRBJ1-6; D call uncertain. From germline, CDR1 is KGHSH and CDR2 LQKENI. The V end was cut by 5 bases, the J end by 9 bases, with 11 bases between. The CDR3 consists of 13 residues. The CDR3 sequence is CASSSWEGSPLHF. For the CDR3, the DNA is TGTGCCAGCTCATCCTGGGAAGGTTCACCCCTCCACTTT.

This rearrangement joins TRBV3-1 to TRBJ2-4; 13 bases agree with TRBD2. Per germline, CDR1 LGHDT and CDR2 YNNKEL (reference sequence). The CDR3 totals 19 residues. With 0 bases clipped from V and 4 bases from J, the junction kept 9 bases outside the gene matches. The DNA for the CDR3 is TGTGCCAGCAGCCAAGAGACCCCACTAGCGGGAGGGACAAAAAACATTCAGTACTTC. Protein: CASSQETPLAGGTKNIQYF.